The 17 T cell receptor beta chains below come from one sample, sequenced in a study of graft-versus-host responses after intestinal transplantation. The repertoire was sequenced with immunoSEQ multiplex PCR; TCRdb's copy has only in-frame clones and lacks some. The repertoire consists of about 100,000 clones, with about 88% occurring once and the leading ten covering approximately 1%. Antigens of these TCRs are unknown. Sequencing used unstimulated CD4+ T cells sorted from spleen or lymph node cells, obtained before intestinal transplant. The receptor source for this set is a human donor who received an intestinal transplant.

This chain links TRBV5-1 with TRBJ2-3; D is unclear. CDR1 SGHRS and CDR2 YFSETQ come from the germline V gene. V dropped 0 bases and J dropped 4 bases, with 9 bases sitting between them. The CDR3 covers 14 residues. CDR3 loop: CASSLGPPADTQYF. CDR3 in DNA: TGCGCCAGCAGCTTGGGGCCGCCCGCAGATACGCAGTATTTT.

This clone was found once. The J gene is TRBJ2-2, the V gene TRBV4-2; D is ambiguous. The germline CDR1 and CDR2 sequences are LGHNA and YNFKEQ. This CDR3 spans 15 amino acids. V lost 2 bases, J lost 4 bases, and 11 bases lay in between. CDR3 DNA sequence: TGTGCCAGCAGCCAAATGGGCTCGCTCACCGGGGAGCTGTTTTTT. It specifies CASSQMGSLTGELFF.

The chain combines TRBV6-1 with TRBJ2-1; 9 bases line up with TRBD1. The ends lost 3 bases at V and 11 bases at J; junction bases unmatched: 11. Germline V gene lookup returns CDR1 MNHNS and CDR2 SASEGT. This CDR3 contains 15 residues. The CDR3 reads CASSDRSRDRAQQFF. The CDR3 DNA follows: TGTGCCAGCAGTGATCGTTCAAGGGACAGGGCACAGCAGTTCTTC.

The chain combines TRBV6-5 with TRBJ2-1; the D gene is possibly TRBD2 (5 bases). The germline V gene encodes CDR1 MNHEY and CDR2 SVGAGI. This CDR3 is built from 14 residues. Trimming took off 0 bases at V and 6 bases at J, with 9 bases between the two ends. CDR3 amino acids: CASSYSRGGNEQFF. The CDR3 DNA reads as TGTGCCAGCAGTTACTCGAGAGGAGGCAATGAGCAGTTCTTC.

This chain uses TRBV5-1 with TRBJ2-1; the D is unclear. CDR1 SGHRS and CDR2 YFSETQ come from the germline V gene. The CDR3 is 14 residues long. The germline V and J ends were trimmed by 5 bases and 3 bases, with 12 bases remaining between them. The CDR3 DNA reads as TGCGCCAGCAGAGGCGGACCAGACTACAATGAGCAGTTCTTC. Translating gives CASRGGPDYNEQFF. The variable domain in full, with the rest retrieved from reference TRBV5-1 and TRBJ2-1, is KAGVTQTPRYLIKTRGQQVTLSCSPISGHRSVSWYQQTPGQGLQFLFEYFSETQRNKGNFPGRFSGRQFSNSRSEMNVSTLELGDSALYLCASRGGPDYNEQFFGPGTRLTVL.

In regard to this clone: One junction end disagrees with the germline gene, perhaps due to a read error. Other DNA sequences within the sample encode an identical CDR3. The CDR3: CASSQERGQEVGYTF. The CDR3 DNA reads as TGTGCCAGTAGCCAAGAGAGGGGACAGGAGGTCGGCTACACCTTC. The rearrangement links TRBV4-2 to TRBJ1-2; TRBD1 agrees at 8 bases. Per germline, CDR1 LGHNA and CDR2 YNFKEQ. The CDR3 runs to 15 residues.

This chain uses TRBV10-3 with TRBJ1-2; TRBD1 agrees at 7 bases. Germline V CDR1 and CDR2: ENHRY, SYGVKD. The CDR3 extends over 13 amino acids. Losses at the gene ends were 10 bases for V and 3 bases for J; bases not matched to a gene: 8. As DNA, the CDR3 is TGTGCCAACTCCCAGGGGGGGGACTATGGCTACACCTTC. It is translated as CANSQGGDYGYTF.

This rearrangement joins TRBV19 to TRBJ2-5; D possibly corresponds to TRBD2 (7 bases). V was trimmed by 3 bases and J by 6 bases, leaving 11 bases between them. CDR3 size: 13 residues. Germline V lookup: CDR1 LNHDA, CDR2 SQIVND (reference sequence). CDR3: CASSMGGLKTQYF. The DNA for the CDR3 is TGTGCCAGTAGTATGGGGGGGCTTAAGACCCAGTACTTC.

The V and J genes are TRBV11-1 and TRBJ2-5, with D perhaps matching TRBD1 (5 bases). Germline loops: CDR1 SGHAT, CDR2 FQDESV (reference sequence). The V and J ends lost 5 bases and 4 bases respectively, with 14 bases between them. The CDR3 runs 14 residues. The CDR3 sequence: CASSPGAIGETQYF. CDR3 DNA sequence: TGTGCCAGCAGCCCTGGGGCAATAGGAGAGACCCAGTACTTC.

The chain joins TRBV21-1 to TRBJ2-3; no check of the table's D call, TRBD1, against the DNA was made. TRBV21-1 is termed a pseudogene. CDR3 size: 19 residues. CDR3 sequence (DNA): TGTGCCAGCAGCAAATTCTTGCAGTCCAGGCTCAATAGCACAGATACGCAGTATTTT. This translates into CASSKFLQSRLNSTDTQYF.

The chain carries TRBV7-2 and TRBJ2-5; 14 nucleotides match TRBD2. The germline gives CDR1 SGHTA, CDR2 FQGNSA. The CDR3 extends over 17 amino acids. V lost 5 bases, J lost 0 bases, and 5 bases stayed unmatched. The CDR3 DNA reads TGTGCCAGCAGCCGGGGACTAGCGGGGGCGTACCAAGAGACCCAGTACTTC. Protein: CASSRGLAGAYQETQYF.

V gene TRBV9 combines with J gene TRBJ2-7; D ambiguous. CDR1 is SGDLS and CDR2 is YYNGEE in the germline V gene. Trimming removed 0 bases from V and 3 bases from J, with 13 bases in between. CDR3 length equals 15 residues. CDR3 sequence reads: CASSVGVAVDYEQYF. Written as DNA, the CDR3 is TGTGCCAGCAGCGTAGGTGTGGCAGTCGACTACGAGCAGTACTTC.

V is TRBV5-1 and J is TRBJ2-3; 8 bases are a match to TRBD2. J was trimmed by 3 bases and V by 0 bases; bases with no gene match: 6. This CDR3 has 16 amino acids. Germline V CDR1 and CDR2: SGHRS, YFSETQ. The CDR3 DNA is TGCGCCAGCAGCTTGGTGGGCGGGGGGCCAACAGATACGCAGTATTTT. Translated: CASSLVGGGPTDTQYF.

This chain links TRBV6-5 with TRBJ1-5; possible D gene TRBD1, 6 bases. The CDR3 has 16 amino acids. The V gene lost 4 bases and the J gene lost 2 bases, with 15 bases spanning the gap. CDR1 and CDR2 from the germline V gene are MNHEY and SVGAGI. This CDR3 is CASSSLGGSGNQPQHF. Here the CDR3 DNA reads TGTGCCAGCAGTTCATTAGGGGGTTCGGGCAATCAGCCCCAGCATTTT.

This chain connects TRBV10-2 to TRBJ2-5; D ambiguous. The CDR3 extends over 12 amino acids. Germline V gives CDR1 WSHSY, CDR2 SAAADI. Trimming took off 5 bases at V and 3 bases at J, with 7 bases between the two ends. The DNA for the CDR3 is TGCGCCAGCAGTTGGGTGAAAGAGACCCAGTACTTC. Translating gives CASSWVKETQYF.

This clone was detected only once. The chain links TRBV28 to TRBJ2-1; D may be TRBD2 (6 bases). Germline V gene data show CDR1 as MDHEN and CDR2 as SYDVKM. The CDR3 is made up of 16 amino acids. V lost 5 bases, J lost 7 bases, and 21 bases lay in between. DNA of the CDR3: TGTGCCAGCAGTCCCCAGGTCGGAGGGAGTAGGAATGAGCAGTTCTTC. Its translation: CASSPQVGGSRNEQFF. The full variable domain, with the rest looked up from reference TRBV28 and TRBJ2-1, is DVKVTQSSRYLVKRTGEKVFLECVQDMDHENMFWYRQDPGLGLRLIYFSYDVKMKEKGDIPEGYSVSREKKERFSLILESASTNQTSMYLCASSPQVGGSRNEQFFGPGTRLTVL.

The chain combines TRBV7-6 with TRBJ2-1; D remains unclear. The CDR3 contains 16 residues. V lost 2 bases and J lost 1, with 12 bases in between. The germline gives CDR1 SGHVS, CDR2 FNYEAQ. The CDR3 nucleotides read TGTGCCAGCAGCTTACGGGTGGGCATATCCTACAATGAGCAGTTCTTC. Translation: CASSLRVGISYNEQFF.